What follows are 27 T cell receptor beta chains derived from one specimen sequenced in a study of molecular identifiers for immune sequencing clone quantification (dated by TCRdb to the late 2010s). To prepare the library, PCR was applied. For sequencing, an Illumina HiSeq 4000 was employed. TCRdb handled the public reads itself, with Q25 trimming in fastp and clone calling in MiXCR, and kept productive beta chains. Rows with a matching CDR3 protein are joined into one entry that keeps the most common DNA and genes. A total of about 640,000 distinct CDR3 sequences appear in this sample, about 20% of them only once. Of the sample, 0.85% to 0.9% falls within the top ten clones. The source material was naive CD8+ T cells from blood, with Jurkat cell RNA spiked in. According to the study, the label for this sample's cell subset or site signals: FACS-sorted CD8+CD4-CCR7+CD45RA+ naive T cells. Receptor source: a human donor in good health. Some libraries in this study had Jurkat cell RNA spiked in.

At least ten counts were recorded for this clonotype. The chain uses TRBV28 and TRBJ1-5, with D uncertain. The CDR3 spans 13 residues. CDR1 and CDR2 from the germline V gene are MDHEN and SYDVKM. V was shortened by 3 bases and J by 4 bases, with 7 bases between the two germline ends. This chain's CDR3 is CASSFPGNQPQHF. The CDR3 DNA reads as TGTGCCAGCAGTTTTCCGGGGAATCAGCCCCAGCATTTT. The variable domain in full, with the rest retrieved from reference TRBV28 and TRBJ1-5, is DVKVTQSSRYLVKRTGEKVFLECVQDMDHENMFWYRQDPGLGLRLIYFSYDVKMKEKGDIPEGYSVSREKKERFSLILESASTNQTSMYLCASSFPGNQPQHFGDGTRLSIL.

This clonotype was recorded at least ten times. This chain uses TRBV19 with TRBJ2-7, with D hard to call. This CDR3 contains 16 residues. CDR1 is LNHDA, CDR2 SQIVND, per germline (reference sequence). V was shortened by 9 bases and J by 0 bases, with 21 bases between the two germline ends. The CDR3 DNA reads as TGTGCCAGCTCCCCGGCCGTCGGCAGGAGCTCCTACGAGCAGTACTTC. Protein sequence: CASSPAVGRSSYEQYF.

A few counts support this clonotype. A much larger clone sits a single nucleotide away, making a read error possible. The CDR3 nucleotides are TGTGCCAGCCTGCCCGCTGGAAGCTCCTACAGTGAGCAGTTCTTC. This gives the protein CASLPAGSSYSEQFF. The chain combines TRBV28 with TRBJ2-1; D gene unclear. The CDR3 has 15 residues. The germline V gene has CDR1 MDHEN and CDR2 SYDVKM.

This clonotype was counted a few times. The chain recombines TRBV5-5 with TRBJ1-2, with D possibly matching TRBD1 (6 bases). The CDR3 extends over 16 amino acids. Germline V gene data show CDR1 as SGHKS and CDR2 as YYEKEE (reference sequence). V was clipped by 4 bases and J by 7 bases, with 23 bases between them. As DNA, the CDR3 is TGTGCCAGCAGCCCGTTGACTTGGACAGACTACGGTGGCTACACCTTC. Its translation: CASSPLTWTDYGGYTF.

At least ten counts were recorded for this clonotype. This rearrangement joins TRBV6-1 to TRBJ1-5; D remains ambiguous. The CDR3 has 15 amino acids. Germline-derived CDR1 and CDR2 are MNHNS and SASEGT. V dropped 3 bases and J dropped 2 bases, with 11 bases sitting between them. As DNA, the CDR3 is TGTGCCAGCAGTGAGCTCGCGAGTGGCAATCAGCCCCAGCATTTT. Its protein is CASSELASGNQPQHF.

This clonotype came up many times. This sequence joins TRBV6-6 and TRBJ2-7, with a possible D match to TRBD1 (6 bases). The V end lost 4 bases, the J end lost 4 bases, and 17 bases lay between the germline ends. This CDR3 has 15 residues. The germline V gene has CDR1 MNHNY and CDR2 SVGAGI (reference sequence). This CDR3 is CASSSWQGFKYEQYF. In DNA, the CDR3 is TGTGCCAGCAGTTCGTGGCAGGGGTTCAAGTACGAGCAGTACTTC.

This clonotype was counted ten times or more. The rearrangement joins TRBV27 to TRBJ1-6; 12 nucleotides agree with TRBD1. CDR3 length: 16 amino acids. The germline V gene has CDR1 MNHEY and CDR2 SMNVEV (reference sequence). V lost 8 bases to trimming and J lost 9 bases; unmatched junction nucleotides: 11. The CDR3 reads CASSLSRDRGLSPLHF. The DNA for the CDR3 is TGTGCCAGCTCTCTTTCCCGGGACAGGGGGCTTTCACCCCTCCACTTT.

This clonotype showed up many times. This sequence joins TRBV18 and TRBJ1-1; D perhaps matches TRBD1 (5 bases). This CDR3 comprises 15 residues. Germline V gene sequence: CDR1 KGHSH, CDR2 LQKENI. Trimming cost V 2 bases and J 0 bases, with 10 bases left between them. CDR3 sequence (DNA): TGTGCCAGCTCACCAACCAGGGAATTGAACACTGAAGCTTTCTTT. Translating gives CASSPTRELNTEAFF.

This chain joins TRBV3-1 and TRBJ2-5, with D maybe TRBD2 (6 bases). CDR3 length: 14 residues. The germline V gene encodes CDR1 LGHDT and CDR2 YNNKEL (reference sequence). Trimming shortened V by 3 bases and J by 4 bases, and 12 bases separated the two germline ends. DNA for the CDR3: TGTGCCAGCAGCCAGGGCGGGACCAGAGAGACCCAGTACTTC. It is translated as CASSQGGTRETQYF.

This chain joins TRBV29-1 and TRBJ2-1; TRBD2 is a possible D gene (5 bases). In germline, CDR1 is SQVTM, CDR2 ANQGSEA. This CDR3 has 13 residues. The V and J ends lost 7 bases and 4 bases respectively, with 14 bases between them. The CDR3: CSAPPSGYNEQFF. In DNA, the CDR3 is TGCAGCGCCCCCCCGTCGGGGTACAATGAGCAGTTCTTC.

Turning to this clonotype: This could be a read error, since a much larger clone is one nucleotide away. V usage is TRBV11-2 and J usage is TRBJ2-1; D gene ambiguous. Germline CDR1 and CDR2: SGHAT and FQNNGV. This CDR3 region has 15 residues. This chain's CDR3 is CASSSESLGYNKQFF. The CDR3 bases are TGTGCCAGCAGCTCCGAGAGCCTGGGCTACAATAAGCAGTTCTTC.

This clonotype occurred a few times. The V gene is TRBV7-2, the J gene TRBJ2-2, with TRBD2 matching 13 bases. Per germline, CDR1 SGHTA and CDR2 FQGNSA. The CDR3 runs 17 residues. V lost 4 bases to trimming and J lost 8 bases; unmatched junction nucleotides: 10. The CDR3 DNA sequence: TGTGCCAGCAGCTCCAGGACTAGCGGGAGACTTTTTGGGGAGCTGTTTTTT. Encoded protein: CASSSRTSGRLFGELFF. The whole variable domain, filled in from reference TRBV7-2 and TRBJ2-2, reads GAGVSQSPSNKVTEKGKDVELRCDPISGHTALYWYRQSLGQGLEFLIYFQGNSAPDKSGLPSDRFSAERTGGSVSTLTIQRTQQEDSAVYLCASSSRTSGRLFGELFFGEGSRLTVL.

The sample holds many counts of this clonotype. The rearrangement joins TRBV12-3 or TRBV12-4 to TRBJ1-1; D is possibly TRBD1 (6 bases). Trimming shortened V by 1 base and J by 6 bases, and 6 bases separated the two germline ends. CDR3 size: 12 residues. The CDR3 is CASSLGGPEAFF. The CDR3, as DNA: TGTGCCAGCAGTTTAGGGGGGCCTGAAGCTTTCTTT.

Notes on this clonotype: A clone one base away is much larger, so this may be a read error. The chain has TRBV6-6 and TRBJ2-5, with 8 positions matching TRBD2. CDR3 length: 14 amino acids. The germline CDR1 and CDR2 sequences are MNHNY and SVGAGI (reference sequence). The trim removed 11 bases at V and 4 bases at J, leaving 12 bases unmatched. The CDR3 nucleotides are TGTGCCGGTGTGCTAGCGGGTTTTACAGAGACCCAGTACTTC. It codes for CAGVLAGFTETQYF.

The rearrangement links TRBV10-1 to TRBJ1-1; 9 bases agree with TRBD1. Germline V lookup: CDR1 WNHNN, CDR2 SYGVQD (reference sequence). V was clipped by 9 bases and J by 5 bases; unmatched bases: 10. The CDR3 sequence is 14 residues long. The CDR3 DNA sequence: TGCGCCAGTACTCCCCGGGACAGGGCAACTGAAGCTTTCTTT. It specifies CASTPRDRATEAFF.

The chain couples TRBV3-1 to TRBJ2-7; 10 positions match TRBD1. Germline CDR1 and CDR2: LGHDT and YNNKEL (reference sequence). This CDR3 is built from 16 residues. V shed 4 bases, J shed 3 bases, and the junction held 9 bases outside the gene matches. CDR3: CASSPEFWTGGYEQYF. In DNA form, the CDR3 reads TGTGCCAGCAGCCCGGAATTTTGGACAGGGGGCTACGAGCAGTACTTC.

CDR3 protein: CASSWVTGGTYEQYF. In nucleotides, the CDR3 is TGTGCCAGCAGTTGGGTAACAGGGGGGACCTACGAGCAGTACTTC. This chain links TRBV12-3 or TRBV12-4 with TRBJ2-7, with 8 bases identical to TRBD1. The CDR3 contains 15 residues. Germline trimming cut 4 bases from V and 2 bases from J; bases unmatched to any gene: 7.

This clonotype appeared many times. This sequence joins TRBV6-2 or TRBV6-3 and TRBJ2-5; no clear D. Germline V gene sequence: CDR1 MNHEY, CDR2 SVGEGT. The CDR3 is made up of 11 amino acids. Trimming took off 7 bases at V and 2 bases at J, with 5 bases between the two ends. CDR3 loop: CASTSQETQYF. The CDR3, as DNA: TGTGCCAGCACTAGTCAAGAGACCCAGTACTTC.

This clonotype was seen only a few times. This chain uses TRBV3-1 with TRBJ1-4; D is uncertain. Trimming cost V 3 bases and J 4 bases, with 6 bases left between them. CDR3 length equals 13 residues. Germline lookup yields CDR1 LGHDT and CDR2 YNNKEL (reference sequence). CDR3 nucleotides: TGTGCCAGCAGCCAGGAGATTAATGAAAAACTGTTTTTT. Translation gives CASSQEINEKLFF.

The rearrangement joins TRBV21-1 to TRBJ1-4; TRBD1, the D gene given by the table, was not confirmed from the DNA. TRBV21-1 is noted as a pseudogene. The CDR3 runs to 14 residues. CDR3 DNA sequence: TGTGCCAGCAGCAAAGTGCAGGGGCACGAAAAACTGTTTTTT. It specifies CASSKVQGHEKLFF.

In this sample, this clonotype turned up a few times. The rearrangement links TRBV20-1 to TRBJ2-1, with TRBD2 matching 11 bases. The germline CDR1 and CDR2 sequences are DFQATT and SNEGSKA (reference sequence). The CDR3 contains 15 residues. With 5 bases clipped from V and 4 bases from J, the junction kept 7 bases outside the gene matches. The CDR3, as DNA: TGCAGTGCTCACACTAGCGGGAGCCTGTACAATGAGCAGTTCTTC. Its translation is CSAHTSGSLYNEQFF.

In its sample, this clonotype was seen many times. This rearrangement joins TRBV7-8 to TRBJ2-1; TRBD2 aligns across 10 bases. Germline trimming cut 7 bases from V and 10 bases from J; bases unmatched to any gene: 10. Germline V lookup: CDR1 SGHVS, CDR2 FQNEAQ. This CDR3 is 14 amino acids long. CDR3 in DNA: TGTGCCAGCACCCTCCAGAGCGGGGGGGTCGAGCAGTTCTTC. It yields the protein CASTLQSGGVEQFF.

CDR3 bases: TGTGCCAGCAGCGTAGAGGACGTTGCAACTAATGAAAAACTGTTTTTT. Amino acids: CASSVEDVATNEKLFF. The rearrangement links TRBV9 to TRBJ1-4; the D is unclear. Per germline, CDR1 SGDLS and CDR2 YYNGEE. This CDR3 comprises 16 residues. V was pared by 0 bases and J by 0 bases, with 9 bases between.

This clonotype has a count of ten or more. The chain employs TRBV12-3 or TRBV12-4 and TRBJ2-3, with TRBD2 matching 8 bases. The CDR3 sequence is 16 residues long. V shed 6 bases and J 3 bases; nucleotides not matched to a gene: 11. This CDR3 is CASRVHIAGSTDTQYF. As DNA, the CDR3 is TGTGCCAGCAGGGTACATATAGCGGGGTCTACAGATACGCAGTATTTT.

V gene TRBV4-3 combines with J gene TRBJ1-2; D unclear. Germline V gives CDR1 LGHNA, CDR2 YSLEER. CDR3 length: 15 residues. V was cut by 3 bases and J by 2 bases, with 13 bases left in between. The CDR3 DNA follows: TGCGCCAGCAGCCACGAACCTGAGCCCAACTATGGCTACACCTTC. Amino acid sequence: CASSHEPEPNYGYTF.

This clonotype was seen many times. The V call is TRBV7-9, the J call TRBJ2-7; D is unclear. The CDR3 covers 13 residues. Trimming removed 5 bases at V and 5 bases at J, with 13 bases between. CDR1 and CDR2 from the germline V gene are SEHNR and FQNEAQ (reference sequence). CDR3 DNA sequence: TGTGCCAGCAGCCCTGCCTCGTGGGACGAGCAGTACTTC. Residues: CASSPASWDEQYF.

As for this clonotype: Relative to the germline gene, one junction end is altered; a read error may explain this. The chain combines TRBV5-1 with TRBJ2-6; 8 nucleotides agree with TRBD1. CDR1 and CDR2 from the germline V gene are SGHRS and YFSETQ. The CDR3 runs to 18 residues. CDR3 protein: CASSLPTGVNSGANALTF. CDR3 nucleotide sequence: TGCGCCAGCAGCTTACCGACAGGGGTGAACTCTGGGGCCAACGCCCTGACTTTC.